The text below deals with one T cell receptor (beta chain). These data belong to a study of blood T cell repertoires in COVID-19. Study as a whole: Samples came from the United States, Italy and Spain, spanning acute and convalescent COVID-19. T cells, B-cell-depleted T cells, or PBMCs provided the cDNA or gDNA that served as material.

Between the trimmed V and J ends, which lost 6 bases and 5 bases, there was a span of 11 bases. The length of the CDR3 is 13 residues. CDR1 is SGHDT and CDR2 is YYEEEE in the germline V gene. Methods used by the authors: Reference gene primer amplification in the assay estimated nucleated cell counts. Profiling relied on immunoSEQ multiplex PCR, and the TCRdb table lists in-frame clones only, not all of them. Clone size and the V and J calls come from that table; the DNA yielded D and trimming. The sample holds some 150,000 clones; 84% are singletons and the top ten take approximately 4.6%. What was sequenced was peripheral blood. The chain carries TRBV5-6 and TRBJ2-2; D may be TRBD2 (5 bases). This receptor was identified in a human donor in a cohort sampled during active COVID-19. CDR3 DNA sequence: TGTGCCAGCACTTCCCGGGGAACCGGGGAGCTGTTTTTT. Its protein product is CASTSRGTGELFF.